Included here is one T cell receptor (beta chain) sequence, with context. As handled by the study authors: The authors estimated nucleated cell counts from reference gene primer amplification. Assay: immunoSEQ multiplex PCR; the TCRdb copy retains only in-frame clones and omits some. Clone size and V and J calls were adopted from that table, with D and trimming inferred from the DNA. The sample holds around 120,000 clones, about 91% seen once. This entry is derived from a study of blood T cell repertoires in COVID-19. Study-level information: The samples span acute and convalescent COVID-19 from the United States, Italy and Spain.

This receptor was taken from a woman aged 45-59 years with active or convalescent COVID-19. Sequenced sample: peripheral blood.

The CDR3 DNA is TGTGCCAGCAGTTACACTCTAGCGTCCGAGACCCAGTACTTC. Translating gives CASSYTLASETQYF. The V call is TRBV6-2 or TRBV6-3, the J call TRBJ2-5; a weak D match, TRBD2 (6 bases). Per germline, CDR1 MNHEY and CDR2 SVGEGT. Trimming pared 2 bases from V and 5 bases from J, leaving 12 bases between. There are 14 residues in the CDR3.